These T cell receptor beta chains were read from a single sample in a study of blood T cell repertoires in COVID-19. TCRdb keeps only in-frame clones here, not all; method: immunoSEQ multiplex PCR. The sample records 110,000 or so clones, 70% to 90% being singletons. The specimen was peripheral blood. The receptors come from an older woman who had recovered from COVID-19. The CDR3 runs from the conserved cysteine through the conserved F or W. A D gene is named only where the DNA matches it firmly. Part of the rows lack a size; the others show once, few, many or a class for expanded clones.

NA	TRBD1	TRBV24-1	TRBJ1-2	TGTGCCACCAGTGACCCGGGACAGGGCCCTTATGGCTACACCTTC	CATSDPGQGPYGYTF
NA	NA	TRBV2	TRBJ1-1	TGTGCCAGCAGTCCCACAGGGAACACTGAAGCTTTCTTT	CASSPTGNTEAFF
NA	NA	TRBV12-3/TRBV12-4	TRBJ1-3	TGTGCCAGCAGGCCCCTAGGCACCATATATTTT	CASRPLGTIYF
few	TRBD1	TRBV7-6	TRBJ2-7	TGTGCCAGCAGCTTAGGCGTCTTAGGCTCCGTGGGACAGGGTTACGAGCAGTACTTC	CASSLGVLGSVGQGYEQYF
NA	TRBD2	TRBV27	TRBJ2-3	TGTGCCAGCAGTTTATTCAAGCGGGGGCTCACAGATACGCAGTATTTT	CASSLFKRGLTDTQYF
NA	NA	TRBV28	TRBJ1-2	TGTGCCAGCAGTTTAAGGCAGGGGGGCTACACCTTC	CASSLRQGGYTF
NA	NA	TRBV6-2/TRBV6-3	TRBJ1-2	TGTGCCAGCAGTTACCCAGTCTATGGCTACACCTTC	CASSYPVYGYTF
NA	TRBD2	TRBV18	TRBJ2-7	TGTGCCAGCTCACCCCGGACTAGCCACGAGCAGTACTTC	CASSPRTSHEQYF
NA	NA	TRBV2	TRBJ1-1	TGTGCCAGCAGTGGAAACAGCCGCTACACTGAAGCTTTCTTT	CASSGNSRYTEAFF
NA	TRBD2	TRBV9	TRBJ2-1	TGTGCCAGCAGCGATCGGACTAGCGGGAGGCTCTACAATGAGCAGTTCTTC	CASSDRTSGRLYNEQFF
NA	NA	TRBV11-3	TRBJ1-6	TGTGCCAGCAGCTCTAAGTCCCCGAGCTCCTATAATTCACCCCTCCACTTT	CASSSKSPSSYNSPLHF
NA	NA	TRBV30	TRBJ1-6	TGTGCCTGGACTCCGAAGAGGTTCGGGGATTCACCCCTCCACTTT	CAWTPKRFGDSPLHF
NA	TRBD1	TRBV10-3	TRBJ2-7	TGTGCCATCAGTGACACAGGGGGAGAGCAGTACTTC	CAISDTGGEQYF
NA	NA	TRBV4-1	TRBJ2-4	TGCGCCAGCAGCCAGACCGGACTGCTTCAGTACTTC	CASSQTGLLQYF
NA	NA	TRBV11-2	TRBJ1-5	TGTGCCAGCAGCTTAGATCAGGGTCGGAATCAGCCCCAGCATTTT	CASSLDQGRNQPQHF
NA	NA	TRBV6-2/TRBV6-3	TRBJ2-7	TGTGCCAGCAGTTACTCGATCGGGCCCCGGGGGAGTACCCACGAGCAGTACTTC	CASSYSIGPRGSTHEQYF
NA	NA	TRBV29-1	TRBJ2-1	TGCAGCGCTGCCGACACCGGTGGCGAGTTCTTC	CSAADTGGEFF